This T cell receptor (beta chain) came from a study of T cells in Graves' hyperthyroidism and ophthalmopathy. Many counts were recorded for this clonotype. It was RNA transcripts that yielded the amplified TCR beta CDR3 regions. The HTBI set primed first-round TCR CDR3 RT-PCR. TCRdb reprocessed the multiplex PCR reads with MiXCR, giving one entry per CDR3 protein. The sample holds under 300,000 distinct CDR3 sequences, around 15% seen once. CDR1 is MNHNS and CDR2 is SASEGT in the germline V gene. The CDR3 extends over 15 amino acids. Trimming cost V 2 bases and J 6 bases, with 16 bases left between them. These patients, aged 18 to 65, had recently diagnosed hyperthyroidism lasting under 2 months. PBMCs stemmed from around 10 ml fresh peripheral blood.

Sequenced sample: blood. The receptor comes from a woman between 45 and 60 years old with Graves' hyperthyroidism that later progressed to Graves' ophthalmopathy. The V gene is TRBV6-1, the J gene TRBJ1-2; no clear D. This CDR3 is CASSERGWGMDGYTF. Here the CDR3 DNA reads TGTGCCAGCAGTGAAAGAGGGTGGGGAATGGATGGCTACACCTTC.